This TCR beta chain derives from a study of Ad26.COV2.S vaccination and SARS-CoV-2 variants. Sequencing was performed with immunoSEQ multiplex PCR; in TCRdb, only in-frame clones are kept and a portion is missing. The sample records hundreds of thousands of clones, about 90% being singletons. With 1 base removed from V and 2 bases from J, the gap between germline ends came to 24 bases. Germline assignment: CDR1 LNHDA and CDR2 SQIVND (reference sequence). This CDR3 contains 19 residues. Study outcomes and limitations: Non-spike TCR breadth was similar in vaccine and placebo recipients. Individuals receiving vaccine had higher spike-specific TCR breadth than placebo recipients did. After vaccination, reports described spike-specific CD8+ and CD4+ T cell responses as showing substantial breadth. Analytic work on TCR breadth and depth might have understated the full extent of total T cell responses.

This clone was found once. The antigen remains unidentified. The chain combines TRBV19 with TRBJ2-7; possible D gene TRBD2, 5 bases. The sequenced sample was peripheral blood, obtained after recovery from COVID-19. The clonotype comes from a human donor who had recovered from COVID-19. The CDR3 loop reads CASSIAYLRVDGTTYEQYF. In DNA, the CDR3 is TGTGCCAGTAGTATAGCCTACTTGAGGGTCGACGGTACCACCTACGAGCAGTACTTC. Full variable domain (remainder filled in from reference TRBV19 and TRBJ2-7): DGGITQSPKYLFRKEGQNVTLSCEQNLNHDAMYWYRQDPGQGLRLIYYSQIVNDFQKGDIAEGYSVSREKKESFPLTVTSAQKNPTAFYLCASSIAYLRVDGTTYEQYFGPGTRLTVT.